A single T cell receptor (beta chain) is shown here with its context. The sample belongs to a study of blood T cell repertoires in COVID-19. Study at large: COVID-19 samples collected from the United States, Italy and Spain covered acute and convalescent phases.

The protocol was immunoSEQ multiplex PCR, while the TCRdb copy is restricted to in-frame clones and leaves out a portion. The profile shows 55,000 to 65,000 clones, roughly 90% of them singletons. This CDR3 spans 17 amino acids. Trimming removed 5 bases at V and 5 bases at J, with 23 bases between. CDR1 is MDHEN and CDR2 is SYDVKM in the germline V gene. What was sequenced was peripheral blood. The receptor comes from a woman older than 75 with active COVID-19. The chain couples TRBV28 to TRBJ2-3, with D perhaps TRBD2 (7 bases). The CDR3: CASSPPRGGGDVDTQYF. CDR3 nucleotide sequence: TGTGCCAGCAGTCCACCCAGGGGAGGGGGTGATGTAGATACGCAGTATTTT.